This entry lists 11 T cell receptor beta chains sequenced from one sample in a study of cytomegalovirus exposure and HLA in healthy donors. The study ran its PCR with 60 Vbeta and 13 Jbeta primers. TCRdb keeps only in-frame clones here, not all; method: immunoSEQ multiplex PCR. Here the sample table reports over 200,000 clones. Input material: PBMCs. Every receptor here comes from a woman aged 30 to 39 in good health and CMV-seropositive.

In DNA form, the CDR3 reads TGTGCCAGCTCACCACAGGGGCACGGGGCCAACGTCCTGACTTTC. Its translation: CASSPQGHGANVLTF. The chain combines TRBV18 with TRBJ2-6, with a weak D call TRBD1 (5 bases). Germline V gene sequence: CDR1 KGHSH, CDR2 LQKENI. Trimming took off 1 base at V and 4 bases at J, with 8 bases between the two ends. This CDR3 has 15 residues. The full variable domain, its missing parts supplied by reference TRBV18 and TRBJ2-6, is NAGVMQNPRHLVRRRGQEARLRCSPMKGHSHVYWYRQLPEEGLKFMVYLQKENIIDESGMPKERFSAEFPKEGPSILRIQQVVRGDSAAYFCASSPQGHGANVLTFGAGSRLTVL.

V usage is TRBV6-5 and J usage is TRBJ2-2, with 9 bases lining up with TRBD1. Looked up from germline, CDR1 is MNHEY and CDR2 is SVGAGI. The CDR3 loop spans 15 amino acids. V shed 6 bases, J shed 3 bases, and the junction held 5 bases outside the gene matches. CDR3 in DNA: TGTGCCAGCAGACTGACAGGGGGGGACACCGGGGAGCTGTTTTTT. It encodes CASRLTGGDTGELFF.

V usage is TRBV5-1 and J usage is TRBJ2-7, with 8 bases fitting TRBD2. This CDR3 region has 12 residues. The germline gives CDR1 SGHRS, CDR2 YFSETQ. The trim removed 0 bases at V and 7 bases at J, leaving 0 bases unmatched. CDR3 amino acids: CASSLAGGEQYF. For the CDR3, the DNA is TGCGCCAGCAGCTTGGCGGGGGGGGAGCAGTACTTC. Together with reference TRBV5-1 and TRBJ2-7, the CDR3 gives the full variable domain: KAGVTQTPRYLIKTRGQQVTLSCSPISGHRSVSWYQQTPGQGLQFLFEYFSETQRNKGNFPGRFSGRQFSNSRSEMNVSTLELGDSALYLCASSLAGGEQYFGPGTRLTVT.

The chain couples TRBV4-3 to TRBJ1-3, with TRBD1 matching over 7 bases. CDR1 and CDR2 from the germline V gene are LGHNA and YSLEER. The CDR3 contains 19 residues. V was pared by 0 bases and J by 4 bases, with 15 bases of the junction left unmatched. The CDR3 DNA follows: TGCGCCAGCAGCCAAGATCCATCGGCGACAGGGTGGGTGGGAAACACCATATATTTT. It encodes CASSQDPSATGWVGNTIYF.

The gene calls are TRBV29-1 and TRBJ1-4; D might be TRBD1 (5 bases). Trimming took 6 bases from V and 7 from J, leaving 12 bases between them. The germline gives CDR1 SQVTM, CDR2 ANQGSEA. The CDR3 sequence is 12 residues long. CDR3 DNA sequence: TGCAGCGTGGAGGGGTTAGGTGAAAAACTGTTTTTT. Its translation is CSVEGLGEKLFF.

J is TRBJ1-3 and V is TRBV19, with 7 bases identical to TRBD1. The CDR3 consists of 14 residues. Germline trimming cut 6 bases from V and 1 base from J; bases unmatched to any gene: 3. Germline V CDR1 and CDR2: LNHDA, SQIVND (reference sequence). This CDR3 reads CASRKTGSGNTIYF. The CDR3 DNA is TGTGCCAGTAGAAAGACAGGGTCTGGAAACACCATATATTTT.

The chain recombines TRBV29-1 with TRBJ1-2, with D possibly TRBD1 on 5 matching bases. V shed 6 bases and J shed 0 bases, with 11 bases lying between them. This CDR3 comprises 13 residues. The germline V gene has CDR1 SQVTM and CDR2 ANQGSEA. The CDR3 nucleotides read TGCAGCGTCGCGGGACGGGCTAACTATGGCTACACCTTC. Translating it yields CSVAGRANYGYTF.

The J gene is TRBJ2-6, the V gene TRBV28; the D gene is possibly TRBD1 (5 bases). Trimming left V 4 bases short and J 0 bases short, with 7 bases between. This CDR3 contains 15 residues. CDR1 is MDHEN and CDR2 is SYDVKM in the germline V gene. The CDR3, as DNA: TGTGCCAGCAGTTCCAGGGTCTCTGGGGCCAACGTCCTGACTTTC. Protein sequence: CASSSRVSGANVLTF.

The V call is TRBV19, the J call TRBJ2-1, with D possibly TRBD2 on 5 matching bases. Looked up from germline, CDR1 is LNHDA and CDR2 is SQIVND (reference sequence). There are 13 residues in the CDR3. Deletions cut 9 bases from V and 1 base from J, with 10 bases between. CDR3 coding DNA: TGTGCCAGCCAACTAGGATCCTACAATGAGCAGTTCTTC. It translates to CASQLGSYNEQFF.

A note on this clone: Relative to the germline gene, one junction end is altered; a read error may explain this. This chain connects TRBV28 to TRBJ2-7; 7 bases agree with TRBD2. Germline assignment: CDR1 MDHEN and CDR2 SYDVKM. The CDR3 has 14 residues. CDR3 nucleotide sequence: TGTGCCAGTAGTTGGGCGGGAGTCTCCTACGAGCAGTACTTC. Amino acids: CASSWAGVSYEQYF.

The rearrangement joins TRBV28 to TRBJ1-2; D not certain. V gave up 6 bases and J gave up 8 bases, with 16 bases separating them. This CDR3 comprises 13 residues. Germline V gene sequence: CDR1 MDHEN, CDR2 SYDVKM. The CDR3: CASSGRVLGGYTF. CDR3 sequence (DNA): TGTGCCAGCAGCGGGAGGGTATTGGGCGGCTACACCTTC.